The 14 T cell receptor beta chains below all came from one sample that was sequenced in a study of vaccination effects on CD4 cells after COVID-19. Antigen-specific CD4+ T cell clonotypes were called by their expansion after viral peptide-pool culture in ViraFEST. CD4+ T cells were isolated after 10 days of culture. A PCR test confirmed that the person had SARS-CoV-2 infection between March and December 2020. The assay was immunoSEQ multiplex PCR, and TCRdb's table has in-frame clones only and misses some. The sample yields around 46,000 clones, about three quarters seen once. These TCRs' antigens remain unknown. The material was CD4+ T cells from PBMCs cultured with a peptide pool, obtained before COVID-19 vaccination. Source of these receptors: a human donor who had a prior SARS-CoV-2 infection.

The rearrangement uses TRBV19 and TRBJ2-1; TRBD2 matches at 14 bases. The CDR3 covers 19 residues. V lost 4 bases to trimming and J lost 2 bases; unmatched junction nucleotides: 10. Looked up from germline, CDR1 is LNHDA and CDR2 is SQIVND (reference sequence). The CDR3 region has the DNA TGTGCCAGTAGTAGATTGGGGACTAGCGGGGGACAGACCTACAATGAGCAGTTCTTC. This sequence encodes CASSRLGTSGGQTYNEQFF.

This clone has more than one count but fewer than ten. The chain uses TRBV5-1 and TRBJ2-1; 7 nucleotides match TRBD2. This CDR3 region has 14 residues. Germline V gene sequence: CDR1 SGHRS, CDR2 YFSETQ. V was pared by 5 bases and J by 2 bases, with 4 bases of the junction left unmatched. CDR3 loop: CASRGLPTYNEQFF. CDR3 in DNA: TGCGCCAGCAGGGGACTACCCACCTACAATGAGCAGTTCTTC.

The sample holds a few counts of this clone. The chain joins TRBV3-1 (or the pseudogene TRBV3-2) to TRBJ1-3; D is ambiguous. The V gene lost 3 bases and the J gene lost 7 bases, with 7 bases spanning the gap. Germline CDR1 and CDR2: LGHDT and YNNKEL (reference sequence). The CDR3 contains 12 residues. The CDR3 DNA is TGTGCCAGCAGCCACCTTGGGAACACCATATATTTT. Residues: CASSHLGNTIYF.

The chain has TRBV25-1 and TRBJ1-6; no clear D gene. The CDR3 loop spans 14 amino acids. V lost 5 bases and J lost 8, with 13 bases in between. Germline V CDR1 and CDR2: MGHDK, SYGVNS. The CDR3 here is CASSPTGGDSPLHF. CDR3 DNA sequence: TGTGCCAGCAGTCCGACGGGTGGGGATTCACCCCTCCACTTT.

The J gene is TRBJ2-2, the V gene TRBV9; the D is unclear. Per germline, CDR1 SGDLS and CDR2 YYNGEE. This CDR3 is built from 15 residues. V was pared by 0 bases and J by 6 bases, with 12 bases between. The DNA of the CDR3 is TGTGCCAGCAGCGTAGCTTGGGTTTCTCCCGGGGAGCTGTTTTTT. It specifies CASSVAWVSPGELFF.

The chain couples TRBV9 to TRBJ2-3, with 8 nucleotides matching TRBD2. After removal of 0 bases from V and 10 bases from J, the junction contained 16 bases not matched to a gene. Germline assignment: CDR1 SGDLS and CDR2 YYNGEE. The CDR3 is made up of 17 amino acids. The CDR3 spells CASSVGLAGGGAAAQYF. DNA for the CDR3: TGTGCCAGCAGCGTAGGGCTGGCGGGGGGCGGGGCAGCCGCGCAGTATTTT.

V is TRBV15 and J is TRBJ2-7; maybe TRBD2 (6 bases). CDR3 length: 15 residues. The germline V gene encodes CDR1 LNHNV and CDR2 YYDKDF (reference sequence). Trimming pared 4 bases from V and 6 bases from J, leaving 19 bases between. The CDR3 is CATSTSGGGVREQYF. CDR3 coding DNA: TGTGCCACCAGCACATCCGGGGGTGGGGTACGCGAGCAGTACTTC. Full variable domain (outside the CDR3, taken from reference TRBV15 and TRBJ2-7): DAMVIQNPRYQVTQFGKPVTLSCSQTLNHNVMYWYQQKSSQAPKLLFHYYDKDFNNEADTPDNFQSRRPNTSFCFLDIRSPGLGDTAMYLCATSTSGGGVREQYFGPGTRLTVT.

This clone was counted once. The chain links TRBV18 to TRBJ2-1; 10 positions match TRBD2. The CDR3 contains 15 residues. Germline V CDR1 and CDR2: KGHSH, LQKENI. V lost 3 bases, J lost 7 bases, and 6 bases stayed unmatched. The CDR3 loop is CASSPLAGVRNEQFF. CDR3 bases: TGTGCCAGCTCACCTCTAGCGGGAGTTCGGAATGAGCAGTTCTTC.

J is TRBJ2-5 and V is TRBV5-5; TRBD2 is a possible D gene (6 bases). The V end was cut by 4 bases, the J end by 2 bases, with 12 bases between. This CDR3 has 14 residues. The germline CDR1 and CDR2 sequences are SGHKS and YYEKEE (reference sequence). CDR3 sequence: CASSPGTFQETQYF. DNA of the CDR3: TGTGCCAGCAGCCCCGGGACTTTTCAAGAGACCCAGTACTTC.

V usage is TRBV4-2 and J usage is TRBJ2-5, with D unresolved. The germline V gene has CDR1 LGHNA and CDR2 YNFKEQ. The CDR3 runs to 14 residues. Between the trimmed V and J ends, which lost 2 bases and 3 bases, there was a span of 10 bases. In DNA, the CDR3 is TGTGCCAGCAGCCAACCTCATGCGAAAGAGACCCAGTACTTC. Translating gives CASSQPHAKETQYF.

This chain uses TRBV27 with TRBJ1-2, with 8 bases that match TRBD1. The ends lost 3 bases at V and 7 bases at J; junction bases unmatched: 4. The CDR3 has 13 amino acids. Germline CDR1 reads MNHEY; CDR2 reads SMNVEV (reference sequence). The CDR3 bases are TGTGCCAGCAGTTTTCAGGGGGCGTCTGGCTACACCTTC. Amino acid sequence: CASSFQGASGYTF.

The chain employs TRBV30 and TRBJ1-1; D gene uncertain. This CDR3 contains 11 residues. The V gene's germline CDR1 is GTSNPN and CDR2 SVGIG (reference sequence). V was cut by 2 bases and J by 7 bases, with 8 bases left in between. The CDR3 protein is CAWSRVDEAFF. CDR3 coding DNA: TGTGCCTGGAGTCGAGTAGATGAAGCTTTCTTT.

The CDR3 spells CASSQGLAGITDTQYF. The DNA for the CDR3 is TGCGCCAGCAGCCAAGGGTTAGCGGGAATCACAGATACGCAGTATTTT. The chain has TRBV4-3 and TRBJ2-3; TRBD2 matches 8 bases. Germline V gene lookup returns CDR1 LGHNA and CDR2 YSLEER. The length of the CDR3 is 16 residues. Trimming cost V 1 base and J 2 bases; bases outside gene matches: 5.

In this sample, this clone is medium-sized. CDR3 in amino acids: CASSQDPGREGRETQYF. DNA for the CDR3: TGTGCCAGCAGCCAAGATCCGGGACGGGAGGGCCGGGAGACCCAGTACTTC. The chain combines TRBV3-1 (or the pseudogene TRBV3-2) with TRBJ2-5, with 8 positions matching TRBD2. CDR1 is LGHDT and CDR2 is YNNKEL in the germline V gene (reference sequence). V was pared by 0 bases and J by 5 bases, with 11 bases of the junction left unmatched. The CDR3 loop spans 17 amino acids.